This T cell receptor (beta chain) was sequenced during a study of T cells in Graves' hyperthyroidism and ophthalmopathy. CDR3 size: 16 residues. Germline values: CDR1 LGHDT, CDR2 YNNKEL (reference sequence). The V segment lost 4 bases and the J segment 3 bases; nucleotides outside the gene matches: 9. RNA transcripts provided the source from which TCR beta CDR3 regions were amplified. The HTBI set primed first-round TCR CDR3 RT-PCR. Each CDR3 protein is one row after TCRdb ran MiXCR on the multiplex PCR reads. The data show approximately 400,000 distinct CDR3 sequences, approximately 15% seen once. This clonotype was detected ten times or more. First hyperthyroidism diagnosis is when the blood sample was obtained, before any ophthalmopathy symptoms.

This clonotype was sampled from a man in his thirties or forties with Graves' hyperthyroidism that later progressed to Graves' ophthalmopathy. Sequenced material: blood. V is TRBV3-1 and J is TRBJ2-1, with 7 bases fitting TRBD1. The DNA for the CDR3 is TGTGCCAGCAGCCCCACACTGCGACAGGGCTACAATGAGCAGTTCTTC. Amino acids: CASSPTLRQGYNEQFF.